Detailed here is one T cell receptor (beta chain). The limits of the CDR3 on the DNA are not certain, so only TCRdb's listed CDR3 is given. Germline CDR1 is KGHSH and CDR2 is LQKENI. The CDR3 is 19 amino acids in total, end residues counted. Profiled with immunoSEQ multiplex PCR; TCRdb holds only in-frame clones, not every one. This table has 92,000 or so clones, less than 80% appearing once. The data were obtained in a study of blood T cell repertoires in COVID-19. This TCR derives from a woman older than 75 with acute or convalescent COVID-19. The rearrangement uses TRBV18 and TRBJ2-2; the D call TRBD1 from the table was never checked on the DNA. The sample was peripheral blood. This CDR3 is CASSPLWQGQYKNTGELFF.